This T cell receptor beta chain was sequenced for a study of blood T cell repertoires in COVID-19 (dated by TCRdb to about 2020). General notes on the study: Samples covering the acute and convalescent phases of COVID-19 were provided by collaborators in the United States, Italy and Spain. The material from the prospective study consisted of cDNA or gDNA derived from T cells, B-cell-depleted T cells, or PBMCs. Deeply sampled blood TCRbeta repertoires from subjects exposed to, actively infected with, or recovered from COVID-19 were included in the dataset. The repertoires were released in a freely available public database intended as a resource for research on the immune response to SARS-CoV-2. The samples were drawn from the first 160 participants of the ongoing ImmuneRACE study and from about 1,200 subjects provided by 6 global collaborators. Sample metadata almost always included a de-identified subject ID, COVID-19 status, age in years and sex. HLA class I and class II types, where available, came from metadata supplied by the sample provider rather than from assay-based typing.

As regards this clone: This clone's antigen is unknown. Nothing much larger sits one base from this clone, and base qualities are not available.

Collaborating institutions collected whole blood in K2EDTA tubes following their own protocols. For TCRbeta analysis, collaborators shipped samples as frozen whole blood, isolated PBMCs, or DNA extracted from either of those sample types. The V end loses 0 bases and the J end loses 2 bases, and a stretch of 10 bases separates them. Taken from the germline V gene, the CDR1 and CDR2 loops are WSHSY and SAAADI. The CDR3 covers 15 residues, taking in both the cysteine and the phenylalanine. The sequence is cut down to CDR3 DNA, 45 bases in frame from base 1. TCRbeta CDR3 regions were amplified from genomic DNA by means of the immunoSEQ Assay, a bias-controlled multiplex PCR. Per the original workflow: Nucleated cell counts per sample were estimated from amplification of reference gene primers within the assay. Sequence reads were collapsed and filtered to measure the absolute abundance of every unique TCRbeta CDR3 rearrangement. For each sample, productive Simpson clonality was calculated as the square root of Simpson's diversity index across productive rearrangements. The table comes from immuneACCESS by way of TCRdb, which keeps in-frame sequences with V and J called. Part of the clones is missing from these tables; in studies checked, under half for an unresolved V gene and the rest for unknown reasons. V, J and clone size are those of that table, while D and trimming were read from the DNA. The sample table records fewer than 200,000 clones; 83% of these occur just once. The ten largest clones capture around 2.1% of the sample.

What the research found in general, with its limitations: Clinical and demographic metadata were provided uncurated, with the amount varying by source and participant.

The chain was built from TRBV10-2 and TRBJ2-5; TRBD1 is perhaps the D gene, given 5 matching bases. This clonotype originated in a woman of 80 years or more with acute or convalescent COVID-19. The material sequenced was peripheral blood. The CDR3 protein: CASSESWAGQETQYF. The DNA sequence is TGCGCCAGCAGTGAGTCGTGGGCAGGGCAAGAGACCCAGTACTTC.